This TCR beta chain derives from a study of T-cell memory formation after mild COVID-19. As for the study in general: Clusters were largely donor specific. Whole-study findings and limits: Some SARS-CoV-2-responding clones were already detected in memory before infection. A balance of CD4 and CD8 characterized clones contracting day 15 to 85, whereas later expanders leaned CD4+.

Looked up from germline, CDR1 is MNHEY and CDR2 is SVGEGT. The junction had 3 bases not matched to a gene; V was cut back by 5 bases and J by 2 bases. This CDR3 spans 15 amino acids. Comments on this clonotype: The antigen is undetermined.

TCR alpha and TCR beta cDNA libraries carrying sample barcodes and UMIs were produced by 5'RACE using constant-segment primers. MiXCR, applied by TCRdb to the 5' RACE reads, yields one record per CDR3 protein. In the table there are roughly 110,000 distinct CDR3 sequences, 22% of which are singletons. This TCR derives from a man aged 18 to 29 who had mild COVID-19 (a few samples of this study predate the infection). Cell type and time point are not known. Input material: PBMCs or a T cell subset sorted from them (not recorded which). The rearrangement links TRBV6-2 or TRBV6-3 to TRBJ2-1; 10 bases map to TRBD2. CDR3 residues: CASSTSGDTYNEQFF. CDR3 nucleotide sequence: TGTGCCAGCAGTACTAGCGGGGACACCTACAATGAGCAGTTCTTC.